A selection of T cell receptor beta chains follows, all from one sample in a study of OX40 agonist ivuxolimab in advanced cancers. Produced via immunoSEQ multiplex PCR; TCRdb's table is partial and in-frame only. The table lists about 93,000 clones, 92% of them singletons. The sample consisted of CD4+ or CD8+ T cells sorted from blood, taken in a trial of the OX40 agonist ivuxolimab. These receptors all stem from an adult with an advanced solid tumor such as melanoma, head and neck, liver or kidney cancer. Both conserved end residues are part of each CDR3. A D gene is named only where the DNA matches it firmly. Rows give clone size only sometimes, using once, few, many, or a class for an expanded clone.

j_call,d_call,clone_size,v_call,cdr3_aa,cdr3_nt
TRBJ2-5,TRBD2,once,TRBV9,CASSPRGDPQETQYF,TGTGCCAGCAGCCCTCGGGGGGACCCCCAAGAGACCCAGTACTTC
TRBJ2-3,NA,NA,TRBV5-4,CASGPQGPNTDTQYF,TGTGCCAGCGGACCTCAGGGACCAAACACAGATACGCAGTATTTT
TRBJ1-1,NA,NA,TRBV5-1,CASSSGQQMNTEAFF,TGCGCCAGCAGCTCAGGACAGCAAATGAACACTGAAGCTTTCTTT
TRBJ1-4,NA,NA,TRBV2,CASRGDPFATNEKLFF,TGTGCCAGCAGGGGGGACCCGTTTGCAACTAATGAAAAACTGTTTTTT
TRBJ2-7,NA,few,TRBV5-5,CASTRDPSSYEQYF,TGTGCCAGCACCCGGGACCCAAGCTCCTACGAGCAGTACTTC
TRBJ1-4,NA,NA,TRBV20-1,CSAGSGEKLFF,TGCAGTGCTGGATCGGGGGAAAAACTGTTTTTT
TRBJ1-2,TRBD1,NA,TRBV5-6,CASSPTGGAYYGYTF,TGTGCCAGCAGCCCAACAGGGGGCGCTTACTATGGCTACACCTTC
TRBJ2-7,NA,NA,TRBV7-2,CASSLVGAVYEQYF,TGTGCCAGCAGCTTAGTTGGGGCCGTCTACGAGCAGTACTTC
TRBJ1-1,NA,NA,TRBV6-1,CASSEAGRPSSALF,TGTGCCAGCAGTGAAGCAGGCCGCCCCTCCTCAGCTCTATTT
TRBJ2-7,TRBD2,once,TRBV2,CASDLAGLGEQYF,TGTGCCAGCGATCTAGCGGGTCTGGGCGAGCAGTACTTC
TRBJ2-7,TRBD1,few,TRBV6-1,CASRTGYEQYF,TGTGCCAGCCGGACAGGGTACGAGCAGTACTTC
TRBJ1-4,TRBD1,NA,TRBV19,CASSTWTGGTNEKLFF,TGTGCCAGTAGTACTTGGACAGGGGGCACTAATGAAAAACTGTTTTTT
TRBJ2-5,NA,NA,TRBV19,CASRGALGETQYF,TGTGCCAGTAGGGGCGCCCTGGGAGAGACCCAGTACTTC
TRBJ1-3,NA,NA,TRBV5-1,CASSLVGDGSGNTIYF,TGCGCCAGCAGCTTGGTAGGGGACGGCTCTGGAAACACCATATATTTT
TRBJ1-6,NA,NA,TRBV21-1,CASSKNPGYNSPLHF,TGTGCCAGCAGCAAAAACCCGGGCTATAATTCACCCCTCCACTTT
TRBJ1-1,NA,NA,TRBV10-2,CASKVPTAPNTEAFF,TGCGCCAGCAAGGTACCAACAGCGCCGAACACTGAAGCTTTCTTT
TRBJ2-5,TRBD2,NA,TRBV5-1,CASSLGLAGGETQYF,TGCGCCAGCAGCTTGGGACTAGCGGGAGGAGAGACCCAGTACTTC
TRBJ2-2,NA,NA,TRBV21-1,CASICPSSTGELFF,TGTGCCAGCATCTGTCCTAGCAGCACCGGGGAGCTGTTTTTT
TRBJ2-7,NA,few,TRBV19,CASSPQGGWYEQYF,TGTGCCAGTAGTCCCCAAGGGGGATGGTACGAGCAGTACTTC
TRBJ1-2,NA,NA,TRBV6-1,CASSEQFMVEGRPGGYTF,TGTGCCAGCAGTGAACAGTTTATGGTCGAGGGACGCCCGGGTGGCTACACCTTC
TRBJ2-7,TRBD2,NA,TRBV6-6,CASSYSRAGEGEQYF,TGTGCCAGCAGTTACTCTCGAGCGGGAGAGGGCGAGCAGTACTTC
TRBJ1-2,NA,NA,TRBV6-5,CASSEVWIGGYTF,TGTGCCAGCAGTGAAGTTTGGATCGGTGGCTACACCTTC
TRBJ1-1,NA,NA,TRBV5-1,CASSISTPMNTEAFF,TGCGCCAGCAGCATATCGACACCTATGAACACTGAAGCTTTCTTT